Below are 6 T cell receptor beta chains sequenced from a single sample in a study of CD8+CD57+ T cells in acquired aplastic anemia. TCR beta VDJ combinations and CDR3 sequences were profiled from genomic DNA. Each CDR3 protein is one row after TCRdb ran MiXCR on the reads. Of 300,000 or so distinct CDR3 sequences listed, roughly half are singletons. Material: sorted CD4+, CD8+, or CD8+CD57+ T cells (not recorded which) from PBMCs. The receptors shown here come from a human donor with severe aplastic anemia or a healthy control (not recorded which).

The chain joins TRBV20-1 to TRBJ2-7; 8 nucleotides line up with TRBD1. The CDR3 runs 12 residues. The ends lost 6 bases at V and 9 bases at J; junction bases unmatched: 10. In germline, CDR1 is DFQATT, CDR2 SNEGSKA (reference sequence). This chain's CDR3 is CSASRKDRAQYF. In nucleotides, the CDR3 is TGCAGTGCCAGCAGGAAGGACAGGGCGCAGTACTTC.

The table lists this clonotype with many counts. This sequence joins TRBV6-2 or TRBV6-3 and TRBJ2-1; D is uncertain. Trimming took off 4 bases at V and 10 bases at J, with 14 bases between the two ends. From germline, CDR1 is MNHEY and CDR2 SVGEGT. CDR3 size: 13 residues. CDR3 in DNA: TGTGCCAGCAGTTGGTCGATCTCTGGAGAGCAGTTCTTC. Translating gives CASSWSISGEQFF.

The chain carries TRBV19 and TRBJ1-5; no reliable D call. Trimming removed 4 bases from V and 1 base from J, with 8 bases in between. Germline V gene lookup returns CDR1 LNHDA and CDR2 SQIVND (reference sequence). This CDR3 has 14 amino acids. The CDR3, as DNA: TGTGCCAGTAGTACAGCGGGGAGCAATCAGCCCCAGCATTTT. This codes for CASSTAGSNQPQHF.

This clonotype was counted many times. The CDR3 here is CASSYGTGTTEYGYTF. The CDR3 nucleotides read TGTGCCAGCAGTTACGGGACAGGGACTACGGAATATGGCTACACCTTC. The V gene is TRBV6-6, the J gene TRBJ1-2; 9 bases line up with TRBD1. Germline-derived CDR1 and CDR2 are MNHNY and SVGAGI (reference sequence). After removal of 2 bases from V and 5 bases from J, the junction contained 9 bases not matched to a gene. The CDR3 loop spans 16 amino acids.

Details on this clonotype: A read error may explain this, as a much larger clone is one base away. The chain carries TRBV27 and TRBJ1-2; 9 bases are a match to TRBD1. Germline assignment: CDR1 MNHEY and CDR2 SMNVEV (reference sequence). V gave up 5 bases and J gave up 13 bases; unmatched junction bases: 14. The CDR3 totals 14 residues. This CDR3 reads CASSRIRDRDSSTF. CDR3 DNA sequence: TGTGCCAGCAGTCGCATCCGGGACAGGGACTCCTCCACCTTC.

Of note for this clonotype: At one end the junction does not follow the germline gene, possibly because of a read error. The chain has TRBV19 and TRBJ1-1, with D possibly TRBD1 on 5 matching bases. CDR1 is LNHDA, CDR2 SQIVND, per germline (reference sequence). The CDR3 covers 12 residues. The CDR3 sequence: CASSVDSTEAFF. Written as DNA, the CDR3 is TGTGCCAGTAGTGTAGACAGCACTGAAGCTTTCTTT.